Listed below are T cell receptor beta chains from one sample, sequenced in a study of technical replicates of blood from a handful of donors. TCRdb's copy holds only in-frame clones and misses some; the assay was immunoSEQ multiplex PCR. The sample holds about 61,000 clones; about 97% are singletons and the top ten take about 0.19%. The specimen sequenced was T cells isolated from PBMCs. Receptors were obtained from a human donor in good health. Both conserved end residues are part of each CDR3. The D gene is left open where the match is weak. Part of the rows lack a size; the others show once, few, many or a class for expanded clones.

v_call,j_call,clone_size,d_call,cdr3_aa,cdr3_nt
TRBV10-2,TRBJ1-2,-,-,CASRSGTHYGYTF,TGCGCCAGCAGATCCGGGACACATTATGGCTACACCTTC
TRBV29-1,TRBJ2-3,-,TRBD1,CSVGMTGYTDTQYF,TGCAGCGTCGGGATGACAGGGTACACAGATACGCAGTATTTT
TRBV5-4,TRBJ1-1,-,-,CASSLSIGGRTEAFF,TGTGCCAGCAGCCTGAGTATAGGGGGACGCACTGAAGCTTTCTTT
TRBV10-1,TRBJ2-1,-,TRBD2,CASSGGVASGRDEQFF,TGCGCCAGCAGCGGTGGGGTAGCTAGCGGGAGGGATGAGCAGTTCTTC
TRBV10-3,TRBJ2-1,once,-,CAISDGAVYNEQFF,TGTGCCATCAGTGATGGAGCCGTGTACAATGAGCAGTTCTTC
TRBV30,TRBJ2-1,once,-,CAWSIPHYYNEQFF,TGTGCCTGGAGTATCCCCCACTACTACAATGAGCAGTTCTTC
TRBV5-1,TRBJ2-4,-,TRBD1,CASSHERTGRLAKNIQYF,TGCGCCAGCAGCCACGAAAGGACAGGGCGGCTAGCCAAAAACATTCAGTACTTC
TRBV5-1,TRBJ1-2,-,-,CASSLNGGRTPAGYTF,TGCGCCAGCAGCCTGAACGGGGGACGGACTCCCGCTGGCTACACCTTC
TRBV4-1,TRBJ1-1,-,-,CASSRSLSGDTEAFF,TGCGCCAGCAGCCGGAGCCTCTCGGGGGACACTGAAGCTTTCTTT
TRBV23-1,TRBJ2-5,-,-,CVTRRGGAQETQYF,TGCGTCACTAGGAGGGGGGGGGCCCAAGAGACCCAGTACTTC
TRBV7-9,TRBJ2-1,-,TRBD2,CASSYRLAGRGDEQFF,TGTGCCAGCAGTTATAGACTAGCGGGGCGAGGCGATGAGCAGTTCTTC
TRBV27,TRBJ1-1,-,-,CASTNRANEAFF,TGTGCCAGCACCAACAGGGCAAATGAAGCTTTCTTT
TRBV29-1,TRBJ2-1,-,-,CSVGRRLSNEQFF,TGCAGCGTTGGCCGGAGGTTGAGCAATGAGCAGTTCTTC
TRBV11-1,TRBJ2-7,-,TRBD1,CASSPGGEQYF,TGTGCCAGCAGCCCAGGGGGTGAGCAGTACTTC
TRBV19,TRBJ1-1,once,-,CASSSRLAGLPEAFF,TGTGCCAGTAGTAGCCGCCTTGCAGGTTTGCCTGAAGCTTTCTTT
TRBV4-1,TRBJ1-2,-,TRBD1,CASSHVWTGEPYSNYGYTF,TGCGCCAGCAGCCATGTTTGGACAGGGGAGCCCTATTCGAACTATGGCTACACCTTC
TRBV6-4,TRBJ2-3,-,-,CASRGWASGTDTQYF,TGTGCCAGCAGGGGCTGGGCATCTGGCACAGATACGCAGTATTTT
TRBV28,TRBJ2-7,medium-sized,-,CASSLGVDEQYF,TGTGCCAGCAGTTTGGGAGTCGACGAGCAGTACTTC
TRBV6-4,TRBJ1-2,-,-,CASSSGTAGYGYTF,TGTGCCAGCAGTAGCGGGACCGCGGGCTATGGCTACACCTTC
TRBV11-2,TRBJ2-2,-,-,CASSSGGRGELFF,TGTGCCAGCAGCTCGGGGGGCAGGGGGGAGCTGTTTTTT
TRBV5-1,TRBJ2-7,-,-,CASSLVPGPYEQYF,TGCGCCAGCAGCTTGGTTCCAGGCCCCTACGAGCAGTACTTC
TRBV19,TRBJ2-2,-,TRBD2,CASSKLAGGGTGELFF,TGTGCCAGTAGTAAACTAGCGGGAGGAGGGACCGGGGAGCTGTTTTTT
TRBV5-1,TRBJ1-1,-,-,CASSLEPVNTEAFF,TGCGCCAGCAGCTTGGAACCGGTGAACACTGAAGCTTTCTTT
TRBV11-1,TRBJ2-2,-,TRBD2,CASSLSSAGGSRGELFF,TGTGCCAGCAGCTTAAGCTCAGCGGGAGGGTCCCGAGGGGAGCTGTTTTTT
TRBV6-6,TRBJ1-6,once,-,CASSAREENSPLHF,TGTGCCAGCAGCGCCAGGGAGGAAAATTCACCCCTCCACTTT
TRBV6-5,TRBJ2-5,-,TRBD2,CASSHMPGLGQTQYF,TGTGCCAGCAGCCACATGCCGGGACTAGGGCAGACCCAGTACTTC
TRBV10-3,TRBJ2-2,-,TRBD1,CAISDPGQGAPGELFF,TGTGCCATCAGTGACCCCGGACAGGGGGCGCCAGGGGAGCTGTTTTTT
TRBV15,TRBJ2-7,few,TRBD2,CATSRSTVAGDAYEQYF,TGTGCCACCAGCAGATCAACCGTAGCGGGAGATGCCTACGAGCAGTACTTC
TRBV4-2,TRBJ1-5,-,TRBD1,CASSQGGTGSNQPQHF,TGTGCCAGCAGCCAAGGAGGGACAGGGAGCAATCAGCCCCAGCATTTT
TRBV4-1,TRBJ2-1,-,TRBD1,CASSQYRDRVYNEQFF,TGCGCCAGCAGCCAGTACCGGGACAGGGTCTACAATGAGCAGTTCTTC
TRBV6-1,TRBJ2-5,-,TRBD1,CASSELGRGRETQYF,TGTGCCAGCAGTGAACTGGGCAGGGGGCGAGAGACCCAGTACTTC
TRBV19,TRBJ2-7,-,TRBD2,CASSPAGTSGTHEQYF,TGTGCCAGTAGTCCAGCGGGGACTAGCGGGACCCACGAGCAGTACTTC
TRBV6-1,TRBJ2-1,-,TRBD2,CASKASGGSVNEQFF,TGTGCCAGCAAAGCATCGGGCGGGAGCGTAAATGAGCAGTTCTTC
TRBV7-2,TRBJ2-7,-,TRBD1,CASSPRTGIYEQYF,TGTGCCAGCAGCCCTCGGACAGGGATCTACGAGCAGTACTTC
TRBV28,TRBJ2-6,once,TRBD1,CASSPPTGETGANVLTF,TGTGCCAGCAGTCCTCCGACAGGGGAAACTGGGGCCAACGTCCTGACTTTC
TRBV7-9,TRBJ1-1,once,-,CASSPVQTEAFF,TGTGCCAGCAGCCCGGTTCAAACTGAAGCTTTCTTT
TRBV10-3,TRBJ2-7,-,TRBD1,CAIGRQGANEQYF,TGTGCCATCGGTAGACAGGGGGCAAACGAGCAGTACTTC
TRBV13,TRBJ2-5,-,TRBD2,CASSRGLRETQYF,TGTGCCAGCAGCCGGGGACTACGCGAGACCCAGTACTTC
TRBV7-7,TRBJ2-5,-,-,CASSDPGETQYF,TGTGCCAGCAGCGACCCAGGGGAGACCCAGTACTTC
TRBV5-6,TRBJ1-1,-,TRBD1,CASSLASRGVGTEAFF,TGTGCCAGCAGCTTGGCCTCCAGGGGGGTCGGCACTGAAGCTTTCTTT
TRBV6-5,TRBJ2-3,-,TRBD2,CASSSGGRGDTQYF,TGTGCCAGCAGTTCGGGAGGACGGGGTGATACGCAGTATTTT
TRBV7-9,TRBJ1-5,-,-,CASSLATGKNQPQHF,TGTGCCAGCAGCTTAGCGACGGGAAAAAATCAGCCCCAGCATTTT
TRBV30,TRBJ1-1,once,-,CAWSGGLEAEAFF,TGTGCCTGGAGCGGAGGGTTGGAAGCTGAAGCTTTCTTT
TRBV11-2,TRBJ2-7,-,-,CASSLAQDNSYEQYF,TGTGCCAGCAGCCTGGCCCAGGACAACTCCTACGAGCAGTACTTC
TRBV19,TRBJ2-7,-,TRBD2,CASSTRLAGNEQYF,TGTGCCAGTAGTACCAGACTAGCGGGCAACGAGCAGTACTTC
TRBV28,TRBJ2-7,-,TRBD2,CASSRLVAGGTYEQYF,TGTGCCAGCAGTCGACTTGTAGCGGGAGGGACCTACGAGCAGTACTTC
TRBV4-1,TRBJ1-3,once,TRBD1,CASSQLGGQRNTIYF,TGCGCCAGCAGCCAACTCGGGGGACAGCGAAACACCATATATTTT
TRBV29-1,TRBJ2-7,-,-,CSVEDWAGSSYEQYF,TGCAGCGTTGAAGATTGGGCTGGGAGCTCCTACGAGCAGTACTTC
TRBV5-1,TRBJ2-7,-,-,CASSLVGVDEQYF,TGCGCCAGCAGCTTGGTAGGGGTGGACGAGCAGTACTTC
TRBV19,TRBJ2-1,-,TRBD2,CASSIGTSGGATDEQFF,TGTGCCAGTAGTATAGGCACTAGCGGGGGGGCAACCGATGAGCAGTTCTTC
TRBV23-1,TRBJ2-6,-,-,CATKDSRRDSGANVLTF,TGCGCCACCAAGGACAGCCGAAGAGACTCTGGGGCCAACGTCCTGACTTTC
TRBV11-2,TRBJ1-2,-,TRBD1,CASSSRTGNSGYTF,TGTGCCAGCAGCTCCCGGACAGGGAACTCTGGCTACACCTTC
TRBV25-1,TRBJ1-2,-,-,CASSESGFGDLYGYTF,TGTGCCAGCAGTGAATCAGGGTTTGGCGACCTTTATGGCTACACCTTC
TRBV27,TRBJ1-1,-,TRBD1,CASRPTGGTEAFF,TGTGCCAGCAGACCTACAGGGGGCACTGAAGCTTTCTTT
TRBV5-1,TRBJ2-3,-,TRBD2,CASSLYTGTSGGTTDTQYF,TGCGCCAGCAGCTTATATACCGGGACTAGCGGGGGGACGACAGATACGCAGTATTTT
TRBV6-5,TRBJ1-2,-,-,CASSFRTGGYTF,TGTGCCAGCAGTTTCAGGACTGGGGGCTACACCTTC